This TCR beta chain stems from a study of regulatory T cells in long-lasting Graves disease. Time point denoted: newly diagnosed GD, antithyroid drugs for less than 3 months. Generation of the TCR library employed RNA extracted from PBMCs. This clonotype occurred a few times. Between the trimmed V and J ends, which lost 7 bases and 0 bases, there was a span of 16 bases. The CDR3 is made up of 15 amino acids. Germline CDR1 SGHKS, CDR2 YYEKEE (reference sequence). Construction of TCR beta libraries relied on iRepertoire HTBI primers and on Arm-PCR targeting CDR3 regions. A single record per CDR3 protein comes from TCRdb applying MiXCR to the multiplex PCR reads. The sample includes over 400,000 distinct CDR3 sequences, 14% of them seen just once. This sample also belongs to another study, concerning T cells in Graves' hyperthyroidism and ophthalmopathy. That source reports: A model of 13 V-J features distinguished ophthalmopathy from stable hyperthyroidism.

This specimen was peripheral blood mononuclear cells (PBMCs), taken at new diagnosis, from a patient treated with antithyroid drugs. The TCR sequence derives from a woman aged 45-65 years with Graves disease. The chain uses TRBV5-5 and TRBJ1-1; the D gene is possibly TRBD1 (6 bases). The CDR3 DNA is TGTGCCAGCGGATGGGGGGACACCCTGAACACTGAAGCTTTCTTT. Amino acids: CASGWGDTLNTEAFF.